Below, 19 T cell receptor beta chains from the same sample are listed, as sequenced in a study of vaccination and CD4 T cells after COVID-19. Researchers used the Oncomine TCR Beta short-read assay to sequence DNA from cultured CD4+ T cells. TCRdb processed the PCR reads anew with MiXCR; each CDR3 protein has one entry. This table has around 14,000 distinct CDR3 sequences, 40% to 65% appearing once. These receptors have no known antigen. As to treatment: 10-day PBMC culture with coronavirus spike peptide pools or control peptides (ViraFEST assay). Sample: CD4+ T cells from blood, cultured in vitro, taken before SARS-CoV-2 vaccination. The receptors come from a human donor who had recovered from COVID-19.

The chain combines TRBV20-1 with TRBJ2-2; D unclear. The CDR3 is 13 amino acids. Germline V gene lookup returns CDR1 DFQATT and CDR2 SNEGSKA (reference sequence). Between the trimmed V and J ends, which lost 1 base and 5 bases, there was a span of 8 bases. The CDR3 DNA reads as TGCAGTGCTAGAGTGCGGTCTACCGGGGAGCTGTTTTTT. The encoded protein is CSARVRSTGELFF.

The rearrangement links TRBV20-1 to TRBJ2-6; 7 bases agree with TRBD1. The CDR3 covers 20 residues. With V trimmed by 0 bases and J by 2 bases, 16 bases remained unmatched. CDR1 is DFQATT, CDR2 SNEGSKA, per germline (reference sequence). CDR3 sequence reads: CSAREPSGSGGKAGANVLTF. The CDR3 coding sequence is TGCAGTGCTAGAGAGCCATCCGGCTCAGGGGGAAAAGCTGGGGCCAACGTCCTGACTTTC.

This rearrangement joins TRBV28 to TRBJ1-4; D remains unclear. V lost 0 bases, J lost 2 bases, and 4 bases lay in between. This CDR3 has 14 amino acids. The germline gives CDR1 MDHEN, CDR2 SYDVKM. The CDR3 is CASSLWTTNEKLFF. In nucleotides, the CDR3 is TGTGCCAGCAGTTTATGGACTACTAATGAAAAACTGTTTTTT.

This clonotype was observed a few times. The chain joins TRBV7-9 to TRBJ1-2, with D possibly TRBD1 on 5 matching bases. The germline V gene encodes CDR1 SEHNR and CDR2 FQNEAQ (reference sequence). The CDR3 has 20 residues. V lost 0 bases and J lost 6, with 29 bases in between. The CDR3 reads CASSLALSSGTVPERNGYTF. The CDR3 DNA reads TGTGCCAGCAGCTTAGCGCTTAGTTCCGGGACCGTACCCGAGAGAAATGGCTACACCTTC.

For the CDR3, the DNA is TGTGCCAAAAGCCCGGGACAGGGTAGTGAGCAGTTCTTC. Translation gives CAKSPGQGSEQFF. The chain couples TRBV10-3 to TRBJ2-1; 9 positions agree with TRBD1. CDR1 and CDR2 (germline): ENHRY, SYGVKD. J was trimmed by 9 bases and V by 10 bases; bases with no gene match: 10. The CDR3 consists of 13 residues.

This chain connects TRBV27 to TRBJ2-7, with D possibly TRBD1 on 6 matching bases. V dropped 6 bases and J dropped 3 bases, with 15 bases sitting between them. The CDR3 is 14 residues long. Germline V gene data show CDR1 as MNHEY and CDR2 as SMNVEV (reference sequence). CDR3 coding DNA: TGTGCCAGCAGCAAAAGGGACACTAACTACGAGCAGTACTTC. This translates into CASSKRDTNYEQYF.

This clonotype was seen a few times. V is TRBV20-1 and J is TRBJ1-2, with a tentative D call TRBD1 (6 bases). V was shortened by 0 bases and J by 3 bases, with 11 bases between the two germline ends. The CDR3 consists of 14 residues. CDR1 is DFQATT, CDR2 SNEGSKA, per germline (reference sequence). The CDR3 reads CSARDHGGYYGYTF. For the CDR3, the DNA is TGCAGTGCTAGAGATCACGGGGGCTACTATGGCTACACCTTC.

The J gene is TRBJ2-7, the V gene TRBV6-2 or TRBV6-3, with 13 bases fitting TRBD2. The CDR3 totals 18 residues. The germline CDR1 and CDR2 sequences are MNHEY and SVGEGT. V trimming: 4 bases; J trimming: 2 bases; junction bases outside the gene matches: 11. The CDR3 loop reads CASSFSTLGTSGTYEQYF. CDR3 sequence (DNA): TGTGCCAGCAGTTTCTCGACCCTTGGGACTAGCGGGACCTACGAGCAGTACTTC.

The chain combines TRBV7-9 with TRBJ1-2; D is ambiguous. The CDR3 runs 15 residues. The V and J ends lost 1 base and 2 bases respectively, with 11 bases between them. Germline V lookup: CDR1 SEHNR, CDR2 FQNEAQ (reference sequence). CDR3 in DNA: TGTGCCAGCAGCTTAGGACGCATAGTCAACTATGGCTACACCTTC. It encodes CASSLGRIVNYGYTF.

There are a few counts of this clonotype. The chain uses TRBV28 and TRBJ2-3, with D unresolved. CDR1 is MDHEN and CDR2 is SYDVKM in the germline V gene. V lost 2 bases, J lost 4 bases, and 4 bases lay in between. The CDR3 extends over 12 amino acids. The CDR3 DNA sequence: TGTGCCAGCAGTTTAGCGGCAGATACGCAGTATTTT. Its protein is CASSLAADTQYF.

This clonotype appeared once. This rearrangement joins TRBV20-1 to TRBJ2-6; D gene ambiguous. V was pared by 6 bases and J by 3 bases, with 6 bases between. Germline V gene data show CDR1 as DFQATT and CDR2 as SNEGSKA (reference sequence). This CDR3 region has 12 residues. The CDR3 DNA sequence: TGCAGTGCCCCGAATGGGGCCAACGTCCTGACTTTC. Translation: CSAPNGANVLTF.

The chain couples TRBV10-3 to TRBJ1-1; D may be TRBD1 (5 bases). V lost 4 bases and J 1 base, leaving 13 bases between the germline ends. Per germline, CDR1 ENHRY and CDR2 SYGVKD. This CDR3 region has 15 residues. The CDR3 DNA reads as TGTGCCATCAGTGCTAGTCACGGGGGGAACACTGAAGCTTTCTTT. Its translation: CAISASHGGNTEAFF.

This clonotype was seen a handful of times. The J gene is TRBJ2-1, the V gene TRBV20-1, with 11 bases that match TRBD2. Looked up from germline, CDR1 is DFQATT and CDR2 is SNEGSKA (reference sequence). The CDR3 loop spans 15 amino acids. V lost 6 bases, J lost 4 bases, and 8 bases stayed unmatched. This CDR3 is CSATSGTSGYNEQFF. CDR3 bases: TGCAGTGCAACCTCCGGGACTAGCGGTTACAATGAGCAGTTCTTC.

This clonotype was seen more than once but under ten times. V usage is TRBV21-1 and J usage is TRBJ2-7; no check of the table's D call, TRBD1, against the DNA was made. TRBV21-1 is labeled a pseudogene. The length of the CDR3 is 17 residues. The CDR3 bases are TGTGCCAGCATCAAAGAGCACGCCGGGACAGAAAACTACGAGCAGTACTTC. As protein: CASIKEHAGTENYEQYF.

The chain recombines TRBV20-1 with TRBJ2-7, with TRBD2 identical over 10 bases. The trim removed 2 bases at V and 1 base at J, leaving 2 bases unmatched. This CDR3 comprises 14 residues. The germline V gene has CDR1 DFQATT and CDR2 SNEGSKA (reference sequence). The CDR3 DNA reads as TGCAGTGCTAGAACACTAGCGGGATCCTACGAGCAGTACTTC. This gives the protein CSARTLAGSYEQYF.

The chain carries TRBV19 and TRBJ1-1; D unresolved. CDR3 size: 12 residues. Looked up from germline, CDR1 is LNHDA and CDR2 is SQIVND (reference sequence). V was trimmed by 7 bases and J by 5 bases, leaving 11 bases between them. The CDR3 protein is CASTNRETEAFF. CDR3 nucleotide sequence: TGTGCCAGTACTAATCGGGAGACTGAAGCTTTCTTT.

The chain links TRBV7-3 to TRBJ2-5; possibly TRBD2 for D (6 bases). The CDR3 consists of 18 residues. V was clipped by 5 bases and J by 5 bases, with 27 bases between them. Germline CDR1 and CDR2: SGHTA and FQGTGA. CDR3 DNA sequence: TGTGCCAGCAGCCCCGGCGATAGCGGAATATTTCAAGCGGAGACCCAGTACTTC. Its protein is CASSPGDSGIFQAETQYF. Full variable domain (remainder filled in from reference TRBV7-3 and TRBJ2-5): GAGVSQTPSNKVTEKGKYVELRCDPISGHTALYWYRQSLGQGPEFLIYFQGTGAADDSGLPNDRFFAVRPEGSVSTLKIQRTERGDSAVYLCASSPGDSGIFQAETQYFGPGTRLLVL.

The V gene is TRBV30, the J gene TRBJ2-7, with D hard to call. The CDR3 runs 12 residues. The V gene's germline CDR1 is GTSNPN and CDR2 SVGIG (reference sequence). V lost 2 bases to trimming and J lost 7 bases, with 12 bases between them. The CDR3 sequence: CAWSTWAWEQYF. CDR3 bases: TGTGCCTGGAGTACGTGGGCCTGGGAGCAGTACTTC. Full variable domain (missing parts from reference TRBV30 and TRBJ2-7): SQTIHQWPATLVQPVGSPLSLECTVEGTSNPNLYWYRQAAGRGLQLLFYSVGIGQISSEVPQNLSASRPQDRQFILSSKKLLLSDSGFYLCAWSTWAWEQYFGPGTRLTVT.

The rearrangement links TRBV6-1 to TRBJ1-5; D call uncertain. CDR3 size: 15 residues. Germline CDR1 and CDR2: MNHNS and SASEGT. Between the trimmed V and J ends, which lost 7 bases and 4 bases, there was a span of 17 bases. In nucleotides, the CDR3 is TGTGCCAGCACTTCACACGGAGGAGGTAATCAGCCCCAGCATTTT. Translated, it gives CASTSHGGGNQPQHF.